What follows is one T cell receptor (beta chain) and its context. Germline loops: CDR1 SGHRS, CDR2 YFSETQ. With 6 bases clipped from V and 5 bases from J, the junction kept 10 bases outside the gene matches. The CDR3 has 16 amino acids. These data originate in a study of cytomegalovirus exposure and HLA in healthy donors. Some clones are missing from TCRdb's copy, which holds only in-frame ones; the method was immunoSEQ multiplex PCR. Counted here are tens of thousands of clones, roughly 88% occurring once; the ten biggest clones make up 2.1%. Sequencing input: PBMCs. The receptor comes from a man younger than 45 in good health and CMV-seronegative. This sequence joins TRBV5-1 and TRBJ2-2, with TRBD2 matching over 10 bases. CDR3 sequence (DNA): TGCGCCAGCACCCTGAGGACTAGCGGAGATACCGGGGAGCTGTTTTTT. It is translated as CASTLRTSGDTGELFF.